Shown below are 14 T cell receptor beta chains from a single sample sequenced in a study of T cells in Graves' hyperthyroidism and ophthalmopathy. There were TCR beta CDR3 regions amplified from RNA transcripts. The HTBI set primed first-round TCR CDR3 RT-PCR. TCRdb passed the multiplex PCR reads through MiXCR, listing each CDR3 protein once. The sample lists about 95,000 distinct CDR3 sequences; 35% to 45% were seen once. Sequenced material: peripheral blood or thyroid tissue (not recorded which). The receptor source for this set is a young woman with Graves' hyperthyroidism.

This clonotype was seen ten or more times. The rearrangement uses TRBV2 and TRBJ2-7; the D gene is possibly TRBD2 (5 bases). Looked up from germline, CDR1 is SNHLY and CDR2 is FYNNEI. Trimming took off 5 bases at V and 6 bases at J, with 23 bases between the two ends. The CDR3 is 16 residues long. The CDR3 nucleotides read TGTGCCAGCAGTTTAGGGTCCGGCGGGTGGAGTTTCGAGCAGTACTTC. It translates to CASSLGSGGWSFEQYF.

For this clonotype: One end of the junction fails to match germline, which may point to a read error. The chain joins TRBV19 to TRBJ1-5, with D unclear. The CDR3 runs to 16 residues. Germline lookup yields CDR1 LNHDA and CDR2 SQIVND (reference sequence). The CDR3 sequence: CTSSMRALKGNQPQHF. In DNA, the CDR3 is TGTACCAGTAGTATGCGGGCCTTAAAAGGCAATCAGCCCCAGCATTTT.

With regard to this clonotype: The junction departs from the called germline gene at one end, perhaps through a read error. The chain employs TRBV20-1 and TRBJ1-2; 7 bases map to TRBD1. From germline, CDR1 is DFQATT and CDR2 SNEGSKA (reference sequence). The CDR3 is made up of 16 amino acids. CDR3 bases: TGCAGTGCCATCCGACAGGGCCACTCGATTAGCTATCGCTACACCTTC. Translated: CSAIRQGHSISYRYTF.

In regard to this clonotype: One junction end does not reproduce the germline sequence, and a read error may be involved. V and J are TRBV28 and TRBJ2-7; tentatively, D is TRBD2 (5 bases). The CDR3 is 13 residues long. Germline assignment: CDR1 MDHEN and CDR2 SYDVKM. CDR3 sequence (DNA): TGTGCCAGCAGTTTAGGGGAGCCCTACGAGCAGCACTTC. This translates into CASSLGEPYEQHF.

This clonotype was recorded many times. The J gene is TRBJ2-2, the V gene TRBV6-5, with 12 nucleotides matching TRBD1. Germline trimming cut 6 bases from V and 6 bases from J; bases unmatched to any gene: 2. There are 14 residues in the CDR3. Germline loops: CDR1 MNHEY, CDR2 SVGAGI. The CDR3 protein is CASRGTGGAGELFF. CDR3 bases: TGTGCCAGCAGGGGGACAGGGGGCGCCGGGGAGCTGTTTTTT.

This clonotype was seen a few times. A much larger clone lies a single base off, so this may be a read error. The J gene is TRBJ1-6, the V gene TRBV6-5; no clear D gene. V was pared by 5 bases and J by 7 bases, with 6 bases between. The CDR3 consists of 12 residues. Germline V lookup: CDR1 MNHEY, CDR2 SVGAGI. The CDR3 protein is CASSHVNSPLHF. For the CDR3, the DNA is TGTGCCAGCAGTCACGTGAATTCACCCCTCCACTTT.

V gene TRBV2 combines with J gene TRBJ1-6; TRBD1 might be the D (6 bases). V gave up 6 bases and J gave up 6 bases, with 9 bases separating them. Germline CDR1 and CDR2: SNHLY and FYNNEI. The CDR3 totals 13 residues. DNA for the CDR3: TGTGCCAGCAGACGGACAGTTAATTCACCCCTCCACTTT. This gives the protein CASRRTVNSPLHF.

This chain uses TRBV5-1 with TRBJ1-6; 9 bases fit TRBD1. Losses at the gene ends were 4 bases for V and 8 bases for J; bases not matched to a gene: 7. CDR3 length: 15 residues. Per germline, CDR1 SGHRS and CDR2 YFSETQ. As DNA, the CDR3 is TGCGCCAGCAGCGCAAGGGACAGGGTGGATTCACCCCTCCACTTT. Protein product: CASSARDRVDSPLHF.

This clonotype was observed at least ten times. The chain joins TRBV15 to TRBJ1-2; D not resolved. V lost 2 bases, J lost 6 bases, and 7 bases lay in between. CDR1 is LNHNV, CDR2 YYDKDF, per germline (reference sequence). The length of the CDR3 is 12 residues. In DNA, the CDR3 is TGTGCCACCAGCAGACGGGGAGATGGCTACACCTTC. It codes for CATSRRGDGYTF.

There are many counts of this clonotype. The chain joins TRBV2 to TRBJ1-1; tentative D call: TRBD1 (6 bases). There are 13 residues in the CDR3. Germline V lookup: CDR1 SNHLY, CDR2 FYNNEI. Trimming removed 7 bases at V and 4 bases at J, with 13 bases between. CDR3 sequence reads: CASIGPGVTEAFF. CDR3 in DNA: TGTGCCAGCATTGGCCCAGGGGTCACTGAAGCTTTCTTT.

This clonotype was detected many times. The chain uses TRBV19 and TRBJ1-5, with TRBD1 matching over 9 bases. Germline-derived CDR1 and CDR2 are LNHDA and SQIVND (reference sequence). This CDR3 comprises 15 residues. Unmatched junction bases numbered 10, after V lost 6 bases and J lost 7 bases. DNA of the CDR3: TGTGCCAGTAGCCCGACAGGGGGAAGTTGGCAGCCCCAGCATTTT. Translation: CASSPTGGSWQPQHF. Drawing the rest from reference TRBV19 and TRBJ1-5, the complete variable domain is DGGITQSPKYLFRKEGQNVTLSCEQNLNHDAMYWYRQDPGQGLRLIYYSQIVNDFQKGDIAEGYSVSREKKESFPLTVTSAQKNPTAFYLCASSPTGGSWQPQHFGDGTRLSIL.

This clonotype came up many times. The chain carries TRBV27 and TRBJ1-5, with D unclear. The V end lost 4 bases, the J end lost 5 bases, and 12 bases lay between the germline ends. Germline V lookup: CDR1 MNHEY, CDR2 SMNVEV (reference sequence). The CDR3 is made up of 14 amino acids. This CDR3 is CASSYNGPDQPQHF. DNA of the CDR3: TGTGCCAGCAGTTACAACGGTCCAGATCAGCCCCAGCATTTT.

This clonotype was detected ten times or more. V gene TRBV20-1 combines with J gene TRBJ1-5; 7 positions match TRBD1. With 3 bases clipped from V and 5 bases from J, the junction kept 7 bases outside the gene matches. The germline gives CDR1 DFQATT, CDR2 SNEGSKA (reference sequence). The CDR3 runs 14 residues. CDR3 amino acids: CSASSRQGDQPQHF. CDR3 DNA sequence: TGCAGTGCTAGTTCCCGACAGGGTGATCAGCCCCAGCATTTT.

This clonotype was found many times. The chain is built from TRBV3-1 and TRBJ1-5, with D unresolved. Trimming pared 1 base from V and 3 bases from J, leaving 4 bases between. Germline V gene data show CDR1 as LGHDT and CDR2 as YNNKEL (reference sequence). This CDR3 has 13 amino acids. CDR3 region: CASSQVYNQPQHF. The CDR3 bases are TGTGCCAGCAGCCAAGTTTACAATCAGCCCCAGCATTTT.